This T cell receptor beta chain came from a study of blood T cell repertoires in COVID-19. In the authors' methods: How many nucleated cells were present was estimated from reference gene primer amplification. Some clones are missing from TCRdb's copy, which holds only in-frame ones; the method was immunoSEQ multiplex PCR. V, J and clone size derive from that table, while D and trimming were established from the DNA sequence. The repertoire holds 120,000 to 150,000 clones, with roughly 85% as singletons. What was sequenced was peripheral blood. The sequence came from a man aged 60 to 69 with acute or convalescent COVID-19.

CDR3 region: CSASTSYTDTQYF. CDR3 sequence (DNA): TGCAGTGCTAGTACTAGCTACACAGATACGCAGTATTTT. The chain uses TRBV20-1 and TRBJ2-3, with a weak D call TRBD2 (6 bases). Germline assignment: CDR1 DFQATT and CDR2 SNEGSKA (reference sequence). The CDR3 is 13 residues long. V dropped 3 bases and J dropped 2 bases, with 9 bases sitting between them.